Sequencing of this T cell receptor beta chain was carried out in a study of blood T cell repertoires in COVID-19. Sequencing used immunoSEQ multiplex PCR; TCRdb keeps in-frame clones, though not all of them. The repertoire consists of around 200,000 clones, with around 90% occurring once and the leading ten covering 10%. Participants came from roughly 25 US areas, aged about 18 to 89 years. What was sequenced was PBMCs or T cells enriched from blood (not recorded which). The TCR sequence derives from a man aged 18 to 30 with acute COVID-19.

CDR3 sequence: CASSVVTGGGNYGYTF. The CDR3 DNA is TGTGCCAGCAGCGTCGTGACGGGAGGGGGAAACTATGGCTACACCTTC. The rearrangement uses TRBV5-4 and TRBJ1-2, with a tentative D call TRBD1 (6 bases). Germline loops: CDR1 SGHNT, CDR2 YYREEE (reference sequence). The V end lost 4 bases, the J end lost 2 bases, and 18 bases lay between the germline ends. The CDR3 covers 16 residues. Supplemented by reference TRBV5-4 and TRBJ1-2, the full variable domain reads ETGVTQSPTHLIKTRGQQVTLRCSSQSGHNTVSWYQQALGQGPQFIFQYYREEENGRGNFPPRFSGLQFPNYSSELNVNALELDDSALYLCASSVVTGGGNYGYTFGSGTRLTVV.